Reported below is one TCR beta chain. The data belong to a study of cytomegalovirus exposure and HLA in healthy donors. PCR amplification relied on 60 Vbeta primers (plus 13 Jbeta primers). Assay: immunoSEQ multiplex PCR; the TCRdb copy retains only in-frame clones and omits some. Here the sample table reports roughly 30,000 clones. Germline CDR1 PRHDT, CDR2 FYEKMQ (reference sequence). The V end lost 0 bases, the J end lost 7 bases, and 15 bases lay between the germline ends. This CDR3 has 16 amino acids. The V call is TRBV13, the J call TRBJ2-2; D is possibly TRBD2 (6 bases). This clonotype was sampled from a woman aged 40 to 50 in good health and CMV-seropositive. The sequenced sample was PBMCs. CDR3 protein: CASSLGLREVNGELFF. Here the CDR3 DNA reads TGTGCCAGCAGCTTAGGCCTAAGGGAGGTCAACGGGGAGCTGTTTTTT. Filled out from reference TRBV13 and TRBJ2-2, the complete variable domain reads AAGVIQSPRHLIKEKRETATLKCYPIPRHDTVYWYQQGPGQDPQFLISFYEKMQSDKGSIPDRFSAQQFSDYHSELNMSSLELGDSALYFCASSLGLREVNGELFFGEGSRLTVL.